This TCR beta chain emerged from a study of shared clonotypes between healthy human individuals. Original methodology: Junction-only sequences without quality scores came from ImmunoSEQ, so filtering differed. Profiled with immunoSEQ multiplex PCR; TCRdb holds only in-frame clones, not every one. V and J calls and clone size are as listed in that table; D and trimming were resolved from the DNA. This table has millions of clones, more than 80% appearing once. Whole-study findings and limits: Represented diversity (both genetic and exposure-history) was limited by the small number of donors.

The CDR3 has 13 residues. The germline CDR1 and CDR2 sequences are MDHEN and SYDVKM. V gave up 5 bases and J gave up 11 bases; unmatched junction bases: 6. A word on this clone: Its target is not known.

V gene TRBV28 combines with J gene TRBJ2-1, with 10 bases lining up with TRBD1. The sequence was collected from a man aged 18 to 30 in good health. Some clones in this sample may be carry-over from other donors' samples. Sample: naive CD4+ T cells from PBMCs. Specified subset: CD45RA+ positively selected. CDR3 nucleotides: TGTGCCAGCAGTCCCCGGGACAGGGGACAGCAGTTCTTC. Amino acid sequence: CASSPRDRGQQFF.